The 24 T cell receptor beta chains reported below all come from one sample, sequenced in a study of T-cell reconstitution after alpha-beta-depleted transplantation in children. TCRbeta library preparation incorporated unique molecular identifiers. TCRdb used MiXCR to reprocess the PCR reads, holding one entry per CDR3 protein. This sample has hundreds of thousands of distinct CDR3 sequences, with about 30% found just once. Sample: PBMCs from the stem cell graft donor, taken from the stem cell graft. The receptors derive from a human donor who donated a stem cell graft to a child with aplastic anemia.

This clonotype was recorded a few times. The chain is built from TRBV5-5 and TRBJ2-7; D call uncertain. CDR1 is SGHKS, CDR2 YYEKEE, per germline (reference sequence). CDR3 length: 14 residues. The ends were cut back, 0 bases at V and 6 bases at J, with 13 bases in the middle. DNA for the CDR3: TGTGCCAGCAGCTTGGCCGATTCCGCCCTCGAGCAGTACTTC. Translating gives CASSLADSALEQYF.

This clonotype was observed a handful of times. The gene calls are TRBV5-1 and TRBJ2-7; tentatively, D is TRBD2 (5 bases). V was shortened by 3 bases and J by 6 bases, with 16 bases between the two germline ends. In germline, CDR1 is SGHRS, CDR2 YFSETQ. The length of the CDR3 is 14 residues. CDR3: CASSWSGVGREQYF. The CDR3 nucleotides are TGCGCCAGCAGCTGGAGCGGTGTGGGTCGCGAGCAGTACTTC.

This clonotype was recorded a few times. The rearrangement links TRBV12-3 or TRBV12-4 to TRBJ2-7; 9 bases map to TRBD1. The trim removed 6 bases at V and 4 bases at J, leaving 4 bases unmatched. There are 13 residues in the CDR3. The CDR3 DNA reads TGTGCCAGCAGACAGGGGGCGCGTTACGAGCAGTACTTC. Its protein product is CASRQGARYEQYF.

This clonotype has only a few counts. This chain connects TRBV28 to TRBJ2-7; D is ambiguous. V was pared by 6 bases and J by 5 bases, with 11 bases between. The CDR3 has 12 residues. Germline CDR1 is MDHEN and CDR2 is SYDVKM. The CDR3 nucleotides are TGTGCCAGCAGCCGCATCCCTGACGAGCAGTACTTC. Residues: CASSRIPDEQYF.

The J gene is TRBJ2-1, the V gene TRBV29-1; TRBD2 matches 10 bases. The V gene end was trimmed by 7 bases and the J gene end by 5 bases; junction bases not matched to a gene: 8. CDR1 is SQVTM, CDR2 ANQGSEA, per germline. CDR3 length: 14 residues. The CDR3 reads CSAASGSRDNEQFF. The CDR3 bases are TGCAGCGCCGCTAGCGGGAGTAGGGACAATGAGCAGTTCTTC.

V gene TRBV27 combines with J gene TRBJ2-1; 7 nucleotides align to TRBD2. Germline values: CDR1 MNHEY, CDR2 SMNVEV (reference sequence). The CDR3 length is 13 residues. V lost 3 bases, J lost 10 bases, and 6 bases stayed unmatched. CDR3 sequence (DNA): TGTGCCAGCAGTTTCGGAGGCGGGAGCGAGCAGTTCTTC. It translates to CASSFGGGSEQFF.

This clonotype turned up a few times. V gene TRBV5-4 combines with J gene TRBJ2-1; tentatively, D is TRBD1 or TRBD2 (5 bases each). This CDR3 is 14 amino acids long. In germline, CDR1 is SGHNT, CDR2 YYREEE (reference sequence). The ends were cut back, 0 bases at V and 5 bases at J, with 9 bases in the middle. CDR3 nucleotides: TGTGCCAGCAGCTTGGTGGGACGGAACAATGAGCAGTTCTTC. Protein product: CASSLVGRNNEQFF.

J is TRBJ1-6 and V is TRBV5-1, with no clear D. The ends were cut back, 4 bases at V and 13 bases at J, with 18 bases in the middle. The CDR3 sequence is 14 residues long. The germline V gene encodes CDR1 SGHRS and CDR2 YFSETQ. The CDR3 DNA is TGCGCCAGCAGCGACGCAGGTCCCGTAGGGCCCCTCCACTTT. This sequence encodes CASSDAGPVGPLHF.

The genes are TRBV30 and TRBJ1-1, with TRBD1 as a possible D gene (5 bases). Per germline, CDR1 GTSNPN and CDR2 SVGIG (reference sequence). There are 13 residues in the CDR3. Trimming left V 3 bases short and J 5 bases short, with 13 bases between. The CDR3: CAWSVSGFTEAFF. The CDR3, as DNA: TGTGCCTGGAGCGTATCAGGGTTTACTGAAGCTTTCTTT.

The chain links TRBV30 to TRBJ1-1; D is ambiguous. V lost 0 bases and J lost 0, with 8 bases in between. Germline CDR1 is GTSNPN and CDR2 is SVGIG (reference sequence). The CDR3 length is 14 residues. CDR3 nucleotide sequence: TGTGCCTGGAGTGTACCCGGGATGAACACTGAAGCTTTCTTT. Translated, it gives CAWSVPGMNTEAFF.

The chain employs TRBV11-1 and TRBJ2-3, with TRBD2 identical over 12 bases. Germline V gene sequence: CDR1 SGHAT, CDR2 FQDESV (reference sequence). Losses at the gene ends were 6 bases for V and 2 bases for J; bases not matched to a gene: 12. The CDR3 spans 18 residues. For the CDR3, the DNA is TGTGCCAGCAGTCGACGGCTAGCGGGAGGGCAGGTCACAGATACGCAGTATTTT. Translating it yields CASSRRLAGGQVTDTQYF.

The rearrangement links TRBV4-2 to TRBJ2-5; 8 bases are shared with TRBD2. The CDR3 contains 16 residues. Germline CDR1 is LGHNA and CDR2 is YNFKEQ. V was pared by 2 bases and J by 2 bases, with 7 bases of the junction left unmatched. The CDR3 loop reads CASSQPPGGAQETQYF. CDR3 nucleotides: TGTGCCAGCAGCCAACCTCCCGGGGGGGCACAAGAGACCCAGTACTTC.

The chain couples TRBV24-1 to TRBJ2-1, with 12 bases aligning to TRBD2. V lost 5 bases to trimming and J lost 4 bases; unmatched junction nucleotides: 2. The CDR3 sequence is 15 residues long. Per the germline V gene, CDR1 is KGHDR and CDR2 is SFDVKD. CDR3 region: CATSGTSGIYNEQFF. The CDR3 nucleotides read TGTGCCACCAGTGGGACTAGCGGGATTTACAATGAGCAGTTCTTC.

The V call is TRBV24-1, the J call TRBJ1-5, with D possibly being TRBD1 (5 bases). Trimming left V 0 bases short and J 4 bases short, with 6 bases between. This CDR3 comprises 14 residues. Germline CDR1 KGHDR, CDR2 SFDVKD. CDR3 region: CATSDLGGNQPQHF. CDR3 coding DNA: TGTGCCACCAGTGATTTGGGGGGTAATCAGCCCCAGCATTTT.

The chain couples TRBV6-2 or TRBV6-3 to TRBJ2-7; D gene unclear. This CDR3 contains 13 residues. The V end lost 4 bases, the J end lost 5 bases, and 12 bases lay between the germline ends. Germline V lookup: CDR1 MNHEY, CDR2 SVGEGT. The CDR3: CASSSHGVDEQYF. The CDR3 nucleotides read TGTGCCAGCAGTTCCCACGGAGTCGACGAGCAGTACTTC.

On this clonotype: One end of the junction is discordant with germline, which a read error may explain. The chain uses TRBV5-1 and TRBJ1-2; no reliable D call. Germline assignment: CDR1 SGHRS and CDR2 YFSETQ. The CDR3 has 12 residues. CDR3 residues: CASSLTSDRTFF. CDR3 sequence (DNA): TGCGCCAGCAGCTTGACCTCGGACCGGACGTTCTTC.

The genes are TRBV5-1 and TRBJ2-1; D ambiguous. Germline CDR1 SGHRS, CDR2 YFSETQ. V was clipped by 7 bases and J by 2 bases, with 13 bases between them. The CDR3 sequence is 14 residues long. CDR3 in amino acids: CASGISPPYNEQFF. The DNA of the CDR3 is TGCGCCAGCGGCATATCCCCTCCCTACAATGAGCAGTTCTTC.

The chain has TRBV6-4 and TRBJ2-1; possible D gene TRBD2, 5 bases. The V and J ends lost 5 bases and 9 bases respectively, with 14 bases between them. The CDR3 totals 13 residues. Germline loops: CDR1 MRHNA, CDR2 SNTAGT. CDR3 nucleotide sequence: TGTGCCAGCAGTCACGACTATCGGGGTGAGCAGTTCTTC. This encodes CASSHDYRGEQFF.

The chain uses TRBV9 and TRBJ2-1; D not certain. Germline CDR1 is SGDLS and CDR2 is YYNGEE. The length of the CDR3 is 15 residues. V was clipped by 0 bases and J by 0 bases, with 7 bases between them. The CDR3 here is CASSVEGGSYNEQFF. The CDR3 DNA reads TGTGCCAGCAGCGTAGAGGGCGGCTCCTACAATGAGCAGTTCTTC.

This chain connects TRBV6-2 or TRBV6-3 to TRBJ1-1; D is uncertain. Germline V lookup: CDR1 MNHEY, CDR2 SVGEGT. The CDR3 covers 14 residues. The ends were cut back, 5 bases at V and 12 bases at J, with 22 bases in the middle. In DNA form, the CDR3 reads TGTGCCAGCAGTATTGACGTCCCAGTATACCGGACTTTCTTT. It yields the protein CASSIDVPVYRTFF.

At least ten counts were recorded for this clonotype. The chain employs TRBV12-3 or TRBV12-4 and TRBJ2-1; 9 bases match TRBD2. V lost 2 bases and J lost 9; bases outside the gene matches: 5. The CDR3 has 14 residues. DNA of the CDR3: TGTGCCAGCAGTTTACGGAGCGGGAGGACTGAGCAGTTCTTC. Translated, it gives CASSLRSGRTEQFF.

This clonotype has only a few counts. The chain uses TRBV5-5 and TRBJ2-7; 8 bases align to TRBD2. Germline V CDR1 and CDR2: SGHKS, YYEKEE (reference sequence). CDR3 length equals 16 residues. V trimming: 0 bases; J trimming: 1 base; junction bases outside the gene matches: 6. The DNA of the CDR3 is TGTGCCAGCAGCTTGGCTAGCGGGTTAGGATCCTACGAGCAGTACGTC. This translates into CASSLASGLGSYEQYV.

The chain uses TRBV29-1 and TRBJ2-2; TRBD1 matches 8 bases. Germline lookup yields CDR1 SQVTM and CDR2 ANQGSEA. This CDR3 has 14 amino acids. Losses at the gene ends were 7 bases for V and 1 base for J; bases not matched to a gene: 5. The chain's CDR3 is CSARTGRNTGELFF. The CDR3, as DNA: TGCAGCGCCCGGACAGGGAGGAACACCGGGGAGCTGTTTTTT.

This clonotype has just a few counts. CDR3 in amino acids: CASSYGGEDIQYF. The CDR3 DNA follows: TGTGCCAGCAGTTACGGGGGGGAAGACATTCAGTACTTC. The rearrangement links TRBV6-5 to TRBJ2-4; TRBD2 aligns across 7 bases. The CDR3 contains 13 residues. Germline V lookup: CDR1 MNHEY, CDR2 SVGAGI. The V and J ends lost 2 bases and 8 bases, in that order; junction bases with no gene match: 3.